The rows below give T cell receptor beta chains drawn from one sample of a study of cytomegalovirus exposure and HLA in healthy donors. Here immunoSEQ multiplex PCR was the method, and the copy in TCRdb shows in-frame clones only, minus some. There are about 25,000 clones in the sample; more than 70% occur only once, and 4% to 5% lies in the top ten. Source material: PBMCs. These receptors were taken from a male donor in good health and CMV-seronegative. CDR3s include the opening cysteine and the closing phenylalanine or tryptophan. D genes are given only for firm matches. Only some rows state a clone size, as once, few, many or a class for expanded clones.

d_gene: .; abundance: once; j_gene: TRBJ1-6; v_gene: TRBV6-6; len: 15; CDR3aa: CASSYGPRSYSPLHF; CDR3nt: TGTGCCAGCAGTTACGGGCCAAGATCTTATTCACCCCTCCACTTT
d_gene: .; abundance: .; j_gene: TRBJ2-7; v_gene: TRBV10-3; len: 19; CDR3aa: CAIEGAGDREAGGPYEQYF; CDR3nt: TGTGCCATCGAAGGAGCTGGGGACAGGGAGGCGGGAGGGCCCTACGAGCAGTACTTC
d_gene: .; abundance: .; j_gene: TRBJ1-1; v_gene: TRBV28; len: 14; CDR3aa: CASRILGLGTEAFF; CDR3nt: TGTGCCAGCAGAATACTGGGACTTGGCACTGAAGCTTTCTTT
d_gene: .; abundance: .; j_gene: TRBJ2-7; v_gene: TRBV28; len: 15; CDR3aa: CASRTPLDRREGQYF; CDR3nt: TGTGCCAGCAGAACGCCCTTGGACAGGAGGGAAGGGCAGTACTTC
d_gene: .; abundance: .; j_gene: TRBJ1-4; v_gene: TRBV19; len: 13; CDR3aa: CASRQTQNEKLFF; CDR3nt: TGTGCCAGTAGACAAACCCAAAATGAAAAACTGTTTTTT
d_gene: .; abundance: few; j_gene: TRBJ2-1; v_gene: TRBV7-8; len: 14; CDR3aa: CASSLAPGGNEQFF; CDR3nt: TGTGCCAGCAGCTTAGCCCCAGGGGGGAATGAGCAGTTCTTC
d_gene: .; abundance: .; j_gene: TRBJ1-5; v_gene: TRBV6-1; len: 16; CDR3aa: CASSERSRGSNQPQHF; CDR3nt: TGTGCCAGCAGTGAAAGGAGCAGAGGGAGCAATCAGCCCCAGCATTTT
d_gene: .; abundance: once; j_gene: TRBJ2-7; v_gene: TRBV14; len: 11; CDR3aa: CASSSYYEQYF; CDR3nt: TGTGCCAGCAGCTCCTACTACGAGCAGTACTTC
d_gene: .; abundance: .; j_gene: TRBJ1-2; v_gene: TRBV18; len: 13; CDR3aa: CASSPLAGNGYTF; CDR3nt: TGTGCCAGCTCACCCCTCGCAGGGAATGGCTACACCTTC
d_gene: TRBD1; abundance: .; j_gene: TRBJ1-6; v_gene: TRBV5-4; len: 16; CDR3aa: CASSFGGQGENSPLHF; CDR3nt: TGTGCCAGCAGCTTTGGGGGACAGGGGGAAAATTCACCCCTCCACTTT
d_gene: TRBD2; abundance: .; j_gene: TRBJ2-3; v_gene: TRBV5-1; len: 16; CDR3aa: CASSSGLAGRTDTQYF; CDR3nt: TGCGCCAGCAGCTCCGGACTAGCGGGCCGCACAGATACGCAGTATTTT
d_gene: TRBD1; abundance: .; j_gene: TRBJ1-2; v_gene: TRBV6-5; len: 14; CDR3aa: CASKEGAEYYGYTF; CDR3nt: TGTGCCAGCAAAGAGGGGGCGGAATACTATGGCTACACCTTC
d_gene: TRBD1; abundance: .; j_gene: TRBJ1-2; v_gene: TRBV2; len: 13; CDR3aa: CASRDGQGDGYTF; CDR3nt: TGTGCCAGCAGAGACGGACAGGGGGATGGCTACACCTTC
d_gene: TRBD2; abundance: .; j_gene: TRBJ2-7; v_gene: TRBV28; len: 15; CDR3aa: CASSPGLAGMYEQYF; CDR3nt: TGTGCCAGCAGTCCGGGACTAGCGGGAATGTACGAGCAGTACTTC
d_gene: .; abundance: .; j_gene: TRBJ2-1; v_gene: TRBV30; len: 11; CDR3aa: CAWLFGGEQFF; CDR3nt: TGTGCCTGGTTATTCGGCGGGGAGCAGTTCTTC
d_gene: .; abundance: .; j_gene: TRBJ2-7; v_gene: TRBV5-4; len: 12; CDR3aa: CASFRGSYEQYF; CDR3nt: TGTGCCAGCTTCAGAGGATCTTACGAGCAGTACTTC
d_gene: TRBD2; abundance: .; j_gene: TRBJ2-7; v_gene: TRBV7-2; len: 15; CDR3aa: CASSLYLAGAYEQYF; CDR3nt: TGTGCCAGCAGCTTATACCTAGCGGGAGCCTACGAGCAGTACTTC
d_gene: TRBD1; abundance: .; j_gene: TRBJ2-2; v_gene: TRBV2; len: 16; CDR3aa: CASSFGTGGHAGELFF; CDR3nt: TGTGCCAGCAGTTTCGGGACAGGGGGCCACGCCGGGGAGCTGTTTTTT
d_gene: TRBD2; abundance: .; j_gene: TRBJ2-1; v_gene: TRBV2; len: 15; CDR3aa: CASSSAGENYNEQFF; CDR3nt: TGTGCCAGCAGTTCAGCGGGGGAGAACTACAATGAGCAGTTCTTC
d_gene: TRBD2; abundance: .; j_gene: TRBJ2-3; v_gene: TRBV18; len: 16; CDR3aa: CASSPPSGGNTDTQYF; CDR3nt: TGTGCCAGCTCACCACCTAGCGGGGGGAACACAGATACGCAGTATTTT
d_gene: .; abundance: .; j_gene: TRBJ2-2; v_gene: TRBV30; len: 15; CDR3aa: CAWSVPEEHTGELFF; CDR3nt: TGTGCCTGGAGTGTACCCGAGGAGCACACCGGGGAGCTGTTTTTT
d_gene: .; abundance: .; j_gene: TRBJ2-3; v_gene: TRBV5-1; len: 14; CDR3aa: CASSFGQGTDTQYF; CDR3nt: TGCGCCAGCAGTTTTGGCCAGGGCACAGATACGCAGTATTTT
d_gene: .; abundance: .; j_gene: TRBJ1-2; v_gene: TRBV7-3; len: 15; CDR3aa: CASSSGRGGDYGYTF; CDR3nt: TGTGCCAGCAGCTCGGGAAGGGGGGGGGACTATGGCTACACCTTC
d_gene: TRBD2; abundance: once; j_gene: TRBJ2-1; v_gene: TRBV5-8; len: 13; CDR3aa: CASSRYTSGARFF; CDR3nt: TGTGCCAGCAGCCGATATACTAGCGGGGCCCGGTTCTTC
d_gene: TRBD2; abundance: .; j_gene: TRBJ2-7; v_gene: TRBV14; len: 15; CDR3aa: CASSPTGTSFHEQYF; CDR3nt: TGTGCCAGCAGCCCCACAGGGACTAGTTTCCACGAGCAGTACTTC
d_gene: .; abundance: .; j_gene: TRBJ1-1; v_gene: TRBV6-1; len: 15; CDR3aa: CASSEAYQGIGEAFF; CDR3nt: TGTGCCAGCAGTGAAGCGTACCAGGGAATCGGTGAAGCTTTCTTT
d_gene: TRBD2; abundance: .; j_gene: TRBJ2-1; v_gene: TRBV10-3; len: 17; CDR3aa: CAISESSASGDNNEQFF; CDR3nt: TGTGCCATCAGTGAGTCTTCGGCTAGCGGGGATAACAATGAGCAGTTCTTC
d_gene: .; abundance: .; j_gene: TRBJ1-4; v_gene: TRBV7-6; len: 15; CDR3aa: CASSLVIGGWEKLFF; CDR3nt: TGTGCCAGCAGCTTAGTAATAGGGGGATGGGAAAAACTGTTTTTT
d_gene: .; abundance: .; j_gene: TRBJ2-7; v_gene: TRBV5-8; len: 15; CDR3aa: CASSLGVDLEYEQYF; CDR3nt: TGTGCCAGCAGCTTGGGGGTCGACCTAGAATACGAGCAGTACTTC
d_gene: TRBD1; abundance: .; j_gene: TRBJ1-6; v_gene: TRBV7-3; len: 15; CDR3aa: CASSLTGTGRSPLHF; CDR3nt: TGTGCCAGCAGCTTAACCGGGACAGGGAGATCACCCCTCCACTTT
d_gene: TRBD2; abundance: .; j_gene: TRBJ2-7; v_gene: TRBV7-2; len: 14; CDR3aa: CASSFEAGPTEQYF; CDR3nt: TGTGCCAGCAGTTTTGAAGCGGGGCCCACCGAGCAGTACTTC
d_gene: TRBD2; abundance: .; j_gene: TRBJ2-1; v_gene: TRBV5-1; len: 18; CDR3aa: CASSLGMGGGNNYNEQFF; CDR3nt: TGCGCCAGCAGCTTGGGGATGGGGGGGGGTAATAACTACAATGAGCAGTTCTTC
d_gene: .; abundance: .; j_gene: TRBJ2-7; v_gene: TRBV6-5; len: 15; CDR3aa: CASSYSAGDPYEQYF; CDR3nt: TGTGCCAGCAGTTACTCGGCAGGGGATCCCTACGAGCAGTACTTC
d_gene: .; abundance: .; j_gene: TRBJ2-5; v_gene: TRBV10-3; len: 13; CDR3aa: CAISEGSEETQYF; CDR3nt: TGTGCCATCAGTGAGGGCTCCGAAGAGACCCAGTACTTC
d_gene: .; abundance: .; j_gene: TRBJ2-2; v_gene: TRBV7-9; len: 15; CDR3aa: CASSPEGHETGELFF; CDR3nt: TGTGCCAGCAGCCCAGAGGGACACGAAACCGGGGAGCTGTTTTTT
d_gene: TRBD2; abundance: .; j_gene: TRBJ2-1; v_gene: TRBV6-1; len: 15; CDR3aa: CASSDGSGPYNEQFF; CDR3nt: TGTGCCAGCAGTGATGGTAGCGGGCCCTACAATGAGCAGTTCTTC
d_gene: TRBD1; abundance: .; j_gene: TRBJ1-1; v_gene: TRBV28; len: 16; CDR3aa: CASSFGLGQGAEEAFF; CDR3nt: TGTGCCAGCAGTTTTGGCCTGGGGCAGGGGGCCGAGGAAGCTTTCTTT
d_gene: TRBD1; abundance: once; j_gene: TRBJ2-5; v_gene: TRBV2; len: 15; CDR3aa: CASSVGQGNGETQYF; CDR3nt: TGTGCCAGCAGTGTCGGACAGGGGAATGGGGAGACCCAGTACTTC
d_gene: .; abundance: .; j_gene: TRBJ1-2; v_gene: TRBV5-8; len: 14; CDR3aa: CASSSDIDGYGYTF; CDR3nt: TGTGCCAGCAGTTCGGACATAGATGGCTATGGCTACACCTTC